This entry concerns a single T cell receptor beta chain. Its antigen is currently unknown. The CDR3 runs 14 residues. V gave up 7 bases and J gave up 2 bases; unmatched junction bases: 4. Per the germline V gene, CDR1 is LNHDA and CDR2 is SQIVND (reference sequence). The record originates from a study of T cell responses to AZD1222 COVID-19 vaccine. Sequenced by immunoSEQ multiplex PCR; TCRdb stores in-frame clones only, minus some. The repertoire consists of 150,000 to 200,000 clones, with 75% to 90% occurring once and the leading ten covering more than 3.5%. Study-wide results and limits: Spike-specific TCR breadth and depth both grew after two AZD1222 doses. The donors showed a predominance of white British ancestry and of females, with possible underestimation of clonal diversity.

The chain recombines TRBV19 with TRBJ2-7; TRBD1 matches 11 bases. The sequence came from an adult who received the MenACWY meningococcal vaccine as a control. Sequences were derived from peripheral blood, sampled 28 days after the second dose of the MenACWY control vaccine. The CDR3 loop reads CASTPGQGAYEQYF. CDR3 DNA: TGTGCCAGTACCCCGGGACAGGGGGCCTACGAGCAGTACTTC.